The rows below give T cell receptor beta chains drawn from one sample of a study of blood T cell repertoires in COVID-19. Assay: immunoSEQ multiplex PCR; the TCRdb copy retains only in-frame clones and omits some. The data hold nearly 200,000 clones, with roughly 80% observed a single time. The sequenced sample consisted of PBMCs or T cells enriched from blood (not recorded which). All receptors derive from a man aged 35 to 55 who had recovered from COVID-19. The CDR3 runs from the conserved cysteine through the conserved F or W. The D gene is left open where the match is weak. Size values are once, few and many counts, or a class for expanded clones, and some rows have none.

J gene: TRBJ1-2
clone size: -
D gene: -
V gene: TRBV10-3
CDR3 protein: CAISLGQPYGYTF
CDR3 DNA: TGTGCCATCAGTTTGGGACAACCCTATGGCTACACCTTC

J gene: TRBJ1-5
clone size: -
D gene: -
V gene: TRBV28
CDR3 protein: CASSFAPGPQHF
CDR3 DNA: TGTGCCAGCAGTTTCGCTCCGGGACCCCAGCATTTT

J gene: TRBJ1-2
clone size: once
D gene: TRBD1
V gene: TRBV6-6
CDR3 protein: CASSYLNRGQNGYTF
CDR3 DNA: TGTGCCAGCAGTTACTTAAACAGGGGGCAGAATGGCTACACCTTC

J gene: TRBJ2-7
clone size: -
D gene: -
V gene: TRBV19
CDR3 protein: CASSTFSTLDTAEQYF
CDR3 DNA: TGTGCCAGTAGTACTTTCTCGACCCTCGACACGGCCGAGCAGTACTTC

J gene: TRBJ2-1
clone size: -
D gene: TRBD2
V gene: TRBV11-2
CDR3 protein: CASSFRAGGLDEQFF
CDR3 DNA: TGTGCCAGCAGCTTCCGGGCGGGGGGGTTGGATGAGCAGTTCTTC

J gene: TRBJ2-5
clone size: -
D gene: TRBD2
V gene: TRBV30
CDR3 protein: CAWSGLARTQYF
CDR3 DNA: TGTGCCTGGTCAGGACTAGCGCGGACCCAGTACTTC

J gene: TRBJ1-6
clone size: -
D gene: -
V gene: TRBV5-4
CDR3 protein: CASSLQGNSPLHF
CDR3 DNA: TGTGCCAGCAGCTTACAGGGTAATTCACCCCTCCACTTT

J gene: TRBJ1-2
clone size: -
D gene: TRBD1
V gene: TRBV7-2
CDR3 protein: CASSYTWGQIPNGYTF
CDR3 DNA: TGTGCCAGCAGTTACACGTGGGGACAGATACCTAATGGCTACACCTTC

J gene: TRBJ1-4
clone size: -
D gene: -
V gene: TRBV2
CDR3 protein: CASSPWDWTNNEKLFF
CDR3 DNA: TGTGCCAGCAGTCCATGGGACTGGACAAATAATGAAAAACTGTTTTTT

J gene: TRBJ2-7
clone size: -
D gene: -
V gene: TRBV30
CDR3 protein: CAWRTVSYEQYF
CDR3 DNA: TGTGCCTGGAGGACAGTTTCCTACGAGCAGTACTTC

J gene: TRBJ2-5
clone size: once
D gene: -
V gene: TRBV6-1
CDR3 protein: CASSERAGQQETQYF
CDR3 DNA: TGTGCCAGCAGTGAGAGGGCGGGGCAGCAAGAGACCCAGTACTTC

J gene: TRBJ2-3
clone size: once
D gene: -
V gene: TRBV5-4
CDR3 protein: CASSPTGHDTQYF
CDR3 DNA: TGTGCCAGCAGTCCTACAGGGCACGATACGCAGTATTTT

J gene: TRBJ1-2
clone size: -
D gene: TRBD1
V gene: TRBV29-1
CDR3 protein: CSAIDRGSYGYTF
CDR3 DNA: TGCAGCGCAATCGACAGGGGGTCTTATGGCTACACCTTC

J gene: TRBJ2-1
clone size: -
D gene: -
V gene: TRBV2
CDR3 protein: CASSTGTGSYNEQFF
CDR3 DNA: TGTGCCAGCAGTACCGGGACTGGGTCCTACAATGAGCAGTTCTTC

J gene: TRBJ1-2
clone size: -
D gene: -
V gene: TRBV5-1
CDR3 protein: CASSPQGYGYTF
CDR3 DNA: TGCGCCAGCAGCCCCCAGGGATATGGCTACACCTTC

J gene: TRBJ2-3
clone size: -
D gene: TRBD1
V gene: TRBV6-4
CDR3 protein: CASSETGGSDTQYF
CDR3 DNA: TGTGCCAGCAGTGAGACAGGGGGCAGTGATACGCAGTATTTT

J gene: TRBJ1-2
clone size: -
D gene: TRBD1
V gene: TRBV27
CDR3 protein: CASSQQGAYGYTF
CDR3 DNA: TGTGCCAGCAGTCAGCAGGGGGCCTATGGCTACACCTTC

J gene: TRBJ1-5
clone size: -
D gene: -
V gene: TRBV30
CDR3 protein: CAWSFQNQPQHF
CDR3 DNA: TGTGCCTGGAGTTTTCAAAATCAGCCCCAGCATTTT

J gene: TRBJ1-1
clone size: -
D gene: -
V gene: TRBV6-5
CDR3 protein: CASSYMRGSRAFF
CDR3 DNA: TGTGCCAGCAGTTATATGAGAGGTAGTCGGGCTTTCTTT

J gene: TRBJ1-3
clone size: -
D gene: TRBD1
V gene: TRBV2
CDR3 protein: CASRPGTGAGNTIYF
CDR3 DNA: TGTGCCAGCAGGCCCGGGACAGGGGCAGGAAACACCATATATTTT

J gene: TRBJ1-1
clone size: -
D gene: TRBD1
V gene: TRBV5-1
CDR3 protein: CASSFQGGTEAFF
CDR3 DNA: TGCGCCAGCAGCTTCCAGGGGGGCACTGAAGCTTTCTTT

J gene: TRBJ2-7
clone size: -
D gene: TRBD1
V gene: TRBV14
CDR3 protein: CASSQGILTGGSYEQYF
CDR3 DNA: TGTGCCAGCAGCCAAGGGATTTTGACAGGGGGGTCCTACGAGCAGTACTTC

J gene: TRBJ1-2
clone size: few
D gene: TRBD1
V gene: TRBV29-1
CDR3 protein: CSVDDRQGRYGYTF
CDR3 DNA: TGCAGCGTTGACGACAGACAGGGTCGCTATGGCTACACCTTC

J gene: TRBJ1-2
clone size: -
D gene: TRBD1
V gene: TRBV9
CDR3 protein: CASSVVGTGGSGYTF
CDR3 DNA: TGTGCCAGCAGCGTAGTAGGGACAGGGGGCTCTGGCTACACCTTC

J gene: TRBJ2-7
clone size: -
D gene: TRBD1
V gene: TRBV5-1
CDR3 protein: CASSLGGQDYYEQYF
CDR3 DNA: TGCGCCAGCAGCTTGGGGGGACAGGACTATTACGAGCAGTACTTC

J gene: TRBJ2-1
clone size: few
D gene: -
V gene: TRBV7-2
CDR3 protein: CASSLVASYNEQFF
CDR3 DNA: TGTGCCAGCAGCTTAGTGGCTAGCTACAATGAGCAGTTCTTC

J gene: TRBJ1-2
clone size: -
D gene: -
V gene: TRBV19
CDR3 protein: CASSSGVYGYTF
CDR3 DNA: TGTGCCAGTAGTAGCGGGGTTTATGGCTACACCTTC

J gene: TRBJ2-3
clone size: -
D gene: TRBD1
V gene: TRBV19
CDR3 protein: CASSQRWGQGLKDTQYF
CDR3 DNA: TGTGCCAGTAGCCAAAGGTGGGGACAGGGTCTTAAAGATACGCAGTATTTT

J gene: TRBJ1-6
clone size: -
D gene: TRBD1
V gene: TRBV9
CDR3 protein: CASSGQGSSYNSPLHF
CDR3 DNA: TGTGCCAGCTCCGGACAGGGGAGCTCCTATAATTCACCCCTCCACTTT

J gene: TRBJ2-3
clone size: -
D gene: -
V gene: TRBV5-1
CDR3 protein: CASRPDGASTDTQYF
CDR3 DNA: TGCGCCAGCAGGCCCGACGGAGCCAGCACAGATACGCAGTATTTT

J gene: TRBJ2-5
clone size: -
D gene: TRBD2
V gene: TRBV7-2
CDR3 protein: CASSPPPGGETQYF
CDR3 DNA: TGTGCCAGCAGCCCCCCACCCGGGGGGGAGACCCAGTACTTC

J gene: TRBJ2-3
clone size: -
D gene: -
V gene: TRBV5-4
CDR3 protein: CASRVTGRGSSDTQYF
CDR3 DNA: TGTGCCAGCAGGGTGACAGGCCGAGGGTCGTCAGATACGCAGTATTTT

J gene: TRBJ2-2
clone size: -
D gene: -
V gene: TRBV24-1
CDR3 protein: CATSDWGVGNTGELFF
CDR3 DNA: TGTGCCACCAGTGATTGGGGAGTTGGGAACACCGGGGAGCTGTTTTTT

J gene: TRBJ1-1
clone size: -
D gene: -
V gene: TRBV27
CDR3 protein: CASTGPGPGTEAFF
CDR3 DNA: TGTGCCAGCACCGGCCCGGGTCCGGGAACTGAAGCTTTCTTT

J gene: TRBJ2-1
clone size: -
D gene: TRBD2
V gene: TRBV6-2/TRBV6-3
CDR3 protein: CASSQAPGLAGYNEQFF
CDR3 DNA: TGTGCCAGCAGCCAAGCCCCGGGACTAGCGGGCTACAATGAGCAGTTCTTC

J gene: TRBJ1-1
clone size: -
D gene: TRBD1
V gene: TRBV2
CDR3 protein: CASVGTARTEAFF
CDR3 DNA: TGTGCCAGCGTTGGGACAGCGCGCACTGAAGCTTTCTTT

J gene: TRBJ2-7
clone size: once
D gene: TRBD2
V gene: TRBV5-1
CDR3 protein: CASSLGLAGTYEQYF
CDR3 DNA: TGCGCCAGCAGCTTGGGACTAGCGGGGACCTACGAGCAGTACTTC

J gene: TRBJ1-5
clone size: -
D gene: -
V gene: TRBV28
CDR3 protein: CASSPPGSGNQPQHF
CDR3 DNA: TGTGCCAGCAGTCCGCCTGGTAGTGGCAATCAGCCCCAGCATTTT

J gene: TRBJ2-2
clone size: -
D gene: -
V gene: TRBV29-1
CDR3 protein: CSVAANTGELFF
CDR3 DNA: TGCAGCGTGGCCGCGAACACCGGGGAGCTGTTTTTT

J gene: TRBJ1-2
clone size: -
D gene: TRBD1
V gene: TRBV19
CDR3 protein: CASSITGGGSGYTF
CDR3 DNA: TGTGCCAGTAGTATCACAGGGGGAGGGAGCGGCTACACCTTC

J gene: TRBJ1-5
clone size: once
D gene: -
V gene: TRBV5-3
CDR3 protein: CARSLRREFSNQPQHF
CDR3 DNA: TGTGCCAGAAGCTTGAGACGGGAATTTAGCAATCAGCCCCAGCATTTT

J gene: TRBJ2-7
clone size: few
D gene: TRBD1
V gene: TRBV4-1
CDR3 protein: CASSHPTGGEQYF
CDR3 DNA: TGCGCCAGCAGCCATCCGACAGGGGGCGAGCAGTACTTC

J gene: TRBJ1-2
clone size: -
D gene: TRBD1
V gene: TRBV7-2
CDR3 protein: CASSPGTEVYGYTF
CDR3 DNA: TGTGCCAGCAGCCCCGGGACAGAAGTTTATGGCTACACCTTC

J gene: TRBJ1-3
clone size: -
D gene: -
V gene: TRBV9
CDR3 protein: CASSVGIVSGNTIYF
CDR3 DNA: TGTGCCAGCAGCGTCGGGATAGTTAGTGGAAACACCATATATTTT

J gene: TRBJ1-2
clone size: -
D gene: TRBD1
V gene: TRBV11-2
CDR3 protein: CASSLKGQDYTF
CDR3 DNA: TGTGCCAGCAGCTTAAAGGGACAGGACTACACCTTC

J gene: TRBJ1-2
clone size: -
D gene: -
V gene: TRBV4-3
CDR3 protein: CASSQEGRTVAYGYTF
CDR3 DNA: TGCGCCAGCAGCCAAGAAGGACGGACAGTCGCCTATGGCTACACCTTC

J gene: TRBJ2-1
clone size: -
D gene: TRBD2
V gene: TRBV2
CDR3 protein: CASRISGGRFNEQFF
CDR3 DNA: TGTGCCAGCAGGATTAGCGGGGGGAGATTCAATGAGCAGTTCTTC

J gene: TRBJ1-2
clone size: -
D gene: TRBD1
V gene: TRBV10-3
CDR3 protein: CAIWTGSFYGYTF
CDR3 DNA: TGTGCCATCTGGACAGGAAGTTTCTATGGCTACACCTTC

J gene: TRBJ1-2
clone size: -
D gene: TRBD1
V gene: TRBV5-1
CDR3 protein: CASSATGFGYGYTF
CDR3 DNA: TGCGCCAGCAGCGCGACAGGGTTCGGATATGGCTACACCTTC

J gene: TRBJ1-5
clone size: -
D gene: TRBD1
V gene: TRBV3-1/TRBV3-2
CDR3 protein: CASSPGTDNQPQHF
CDR3 DNA: TGTGCCAGCAGCCCCGGGACAGATAATCAGCCCCAGCATTTT

J gene: TRBJ1-6
clone size: -
D gene: -
V gene: TRBV6-5
CDR3 protein: CASTLQGPRLHF
CDR3 DNA: TGTGCCAGCACTCTACAGGGCCCAAGGCTCCACTTT

J gene: TRBJ2-3
clone size: -
D gene: TRBD2
V gene: TRBV15
CDR3 protein: CATSRELAGADTQYF
CDR3 DNA: TGTGCCACCAGCAGAGAGCTAGCGGGGGCAGATACGCAGTATTTT

J gene: TRBJ1-2
clone size: -
D gene: -
V gene: TRBV30
CDR3 protein: CAWRQGSGGYTF
CDR3 DNA: TGTGCCTGGAGGCAGGGGTCTGGGGGCTACACCTTC

J gene: TRBJ1-6
clone size: -
D gene: -
V gene: TRBV7-8
CDR3 protein: CASSLTLSRVRIYSPLHF
CDR3 DNA: TGTGCCAGCAGCTTAACTTTATCCCGGGTCCGGATTTATTCACCCCTCCACTTT

J gene: TRBJ1-2
clone size: -
D gene: -
V gene: TRBV15
CDR3 protein: CATSRDLNYGYTF
CDR3 DNA: TGTGCCACCAGCAGAGATCTGAACTATGGCTACACCTTC

J gene: TRBJ1-5
clone size: once
D gene: -
V gene: TRBV9
CDR3 protein: CASSVTENQPQHF
CDR3 DNA: TGTGCCAGCAGCGTAACAGAGAATCAGCCCCAGCATTTT

J gene: TRBJ1-4
clone size: -
D gene: -
V gene: TRBV6-5
CDR3 protein: CASSYRVNEKLFF
CDR3 DNA: TGTGCCAGCAGTTACCGGGTTAATGAAAAACTGTTTTTT

J gene: TRBJ2-5
clone size: -
D gene: -
V gene: TRBV5-8
CDR3 protein: CASSLSGQPQETQYF
CDR3 DNA: TGTGCCAGCAGCTTGTCAGGGCAGCCCCAAGAGACCCAGTACTTC

J gene: TRBJ1-2
clone size: -
D gene: -
V gene: TRBV7-2
CDR3 protein: CASSPQQGMGYGYTF
CDR3 DNA: TGTGCCAGCAGCCCCCAACAGGGAATGGGGTATGGCTACACCTTC